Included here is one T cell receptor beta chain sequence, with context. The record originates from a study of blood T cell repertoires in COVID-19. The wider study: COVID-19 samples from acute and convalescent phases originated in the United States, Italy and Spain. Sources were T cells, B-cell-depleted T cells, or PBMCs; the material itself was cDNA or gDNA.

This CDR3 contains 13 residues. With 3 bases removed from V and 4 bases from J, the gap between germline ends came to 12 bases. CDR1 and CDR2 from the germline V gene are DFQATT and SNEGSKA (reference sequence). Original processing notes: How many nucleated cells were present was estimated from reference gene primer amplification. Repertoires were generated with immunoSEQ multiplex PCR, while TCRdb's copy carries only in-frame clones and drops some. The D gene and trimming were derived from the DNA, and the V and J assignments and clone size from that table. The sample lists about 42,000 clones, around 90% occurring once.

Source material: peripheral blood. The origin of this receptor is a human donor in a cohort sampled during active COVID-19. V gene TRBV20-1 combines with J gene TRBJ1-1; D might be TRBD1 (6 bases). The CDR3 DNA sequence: TGCAGTGCTAGTAGGGTGACAGGCACTGAAGCTTTCTTT. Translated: CSASRVTGTEAFF.